The entry that follows covers one T cell receptor beta chain sequence. Its antigen is as yet unknown. The authors prepared the TCRbeta library with unique molecular identifiers. TCRdb reprocessed the PCR reads with MiXCR, giving one entry per CDR3 protein. This sample has more than 300,000 distinct CDR3 sequences, with around 15% found just once. These data belong to a study of T-cell reconstitution after alpha-beta-depleted transplantation in children. Findings and limits, study-wide: In patients about two months after transplant, alpha-beta T cells reportedly arose from several hundred expanded graft clones. One year after transplant, T-cell counts and diversity came mostly from newly produced T cells. Diversity of TCRbeta at day 60 was high in some patients, arising from surviving recipient T cells and thymic progenitors.

Germline V gene data show CDR1 as GTSNPN and CDR2 as SVGIG (reference sequence). V lost 3 bases, J lost 3 bases, and 8 bases lay in between. This CDR3 region has 12 residues. Sequences were derived from PBMCs, mostly from graft donor cells, sampled 360 days after TCRalphabeta/CD19-depleted stem cell transplant. The rearrangement links TRBV30 to TRBJ1-1; no clear D gene. The origin of this receptor is a male patient aged 2-9 years who had a stem cell transplant for acute lymphoblastic leukemia, so the T cells may come from the graft donor. The CDR3 DNA is TGTGCCTGGAGCCGGGTGGACACTGAAGCTTTCTTT. Protein product: CAWSRVDTEAFF.